This T cell receptor (beta chain) was captured in a study of T cell responses to AZD1222 COVID-19 vaccine (dated by TCRdb to the early 2020s). Context from the whole study: AZD1222 recipients whose second dose came at about 4 weeks and those whose second dose came at about 12 weeks were combined into one group, since spike-specific TCR depth and breadth did not differ between the two schedules. TCR sequencing covered 233 trial participants: 207 given two doses of AZD1222 and about 26 given two doses of MenACWY control vaccine. Trial participants were enrolled by age into subgroups of 18-55, 56-69 and 70-plus years, and around 150, 29 and 61 TCR-sequenced participants, respectively, were included in these subgroups.

The CDR3 regions of human TCRbeta chains were analyzed by immunosequencing. In the authors' own workflow: Repertoire TCRs were checked for matches against a reference library of SARS-CoV-2-specific TCRs that had been generated using the MIRA antigen-specificity platform. Breadth was defined as the fraction of unique TCRs that were SARS-CoV-2-associated, and depth was defined as the fraction of total T cells that were SARS-CoV-2-associated. Using the MIRA data, each spike-specific TCR was assigned both to the spike region to which the TCR was reactive and to a CD4 or CD8 class. Log10-transformed breadth and depth values were compared by one-way ANOVA with Sidak's multiple comparisons tests. TCRdb provides this immuneACCESS table in a form limited to in-frame rearrangements. Some clones are lacking; in checked studies, under half of them reflect an unresolved V gene, and why the rest are absent is not known. V and J calls and clone size are copied from that table; D and trimming were computed from the DNA. The sample table holds around 140,000 clones, of which over 75% were seen once. The ten largest clones take up around 1.6% of the sample.

This clone was recorded once. Its antigen target is currently unknown. There are no base qualities to consult, and no much larger clone falls within one base. What this sample's time point label stands for: baseline before first vaccination. The vaccinee samples were drawn from two UK trials, COV001 and COV002, one of which was a single-blind randomized controlled phase 2/3 trial testing AZD1222 (ChAdOx1 nCoV-19) in healthy adults. For TCRbeta chain sequencing, PBMC samples from trial participants were taken at day 0 and at day 28 after the second dose. The paper as a whole reports these results and caveats: Because no day 14 peak-response samples were available, repertoires were characterized only after the peak T cell response. CD4 TCRs associated with the vaccine covered the entire spike protein, and the dominant responses were in regions 160-218 and 743-854. Participants were mostly white British and included more females than males, and it was suggested by the authors that clonal diversity may have been underestimated. After two AZD1222 doses, both the breadth and the depth of spike-specific TCRs were significantly higher than at day 0 and than in MenACWY recipients. Only 5 to 7 AZD1222 recipients were SARS-CoV-2 seropositive at baseline, limiting conclusions about previously exposed vaccinees. In the small 56-69-year group, the increase in depth fell short of significance, most likely because of low power. Nearly half of unique spike-specific TCRs reportedly recognized epitopes outside regions mutated in the B.1.351 and B.1.1.7 variants.

The source was peripheral blood, collected on day 0 of AZD1222 vaccination. This sequence was found in an adult in good health.

The CDR3 region: CASSLGGSLGPQHF. The nucleotide sequence reads TGTGCCAGCAGCTTGGGCGGCTCCCTCGGGCCCCAGCATTTT. This receptor chain uses TRBV7-2 and TRBJ1-5; the D gene cannot be named for sure. The CDR3 sequence holds 14 residues, the cysteine and phenylalanine included. Kept here is only the CDR3 DNA, which spans 42 bases and is read in frame from base 1. CDR1 SGHTA and CDR2 FQGNSA are derived from the germline V gene. Relative to germline, V is 3 bases shorter and J is 9 bases shorter, with 15 bases between their ends. Here the CDR3 is joined to the reference TRBV7-2 and TRBJ1-5 genes, and the full variable domain is: GAGVSQSPSNKVTEKGKDVELRCDPISGHTALYWYRQSLGQGLEFLIYFQGNSAPDKSGLPSDRFSAERTGGSVSTLTIQRTQQEDSAVYLCASSLGGSLGPQHFGDGTRLSIL.